Listed below are T cell receptor beta chains from one sample, sequenced in a study of OX40 agonist ivuxolimab in advanced cancers. Sequencing was performed with immunoSEQ multiplex PCR; in TCRdb, only in-frame clones are kept and a portion is missing. The data show around 76,000 clones, about 79% seen once. Source: CD4+ or CD8+ T cells sorted from blood, taken in a trial of the OX40 agonist ivuxolimab. These receptors originate from an adult with an advanced solid tumor such as melanoma, head and neck, liver or kidney cancer. The CDR3 runs from the conserved cysteine through the conserved F or W. D genes are given only for firm matches. Expanded clones get a size class; other rows say once, few or many, or leave the size out.

j_call v_call d_call clone_size cdr3_aa cdr3_nt
TRBJ1-5 TRBV9 TRBD1 . CASSHPRRRDRDPSANQPQHF TGTGCCAGCAGCCACCCCCGGCGGAGGGACAGGGACCCTTCAGCCAATCAGCCCCAGCATTTT
TRBJ2-7 TRBV21-1 . . CASSKEGREGTYEQYF TGTGCCAGCAGCAAAGAGGGCAGGGAAGGGACCTACGAGCAGTACTTC
TRBJ2-7 TRBV4-3 . . CASSQGEAYEQYF TGCGCCAGCAGCCAAGGAGAAGCTTACGAGCAGTACTTC
TRBJ2-5 TRBV4-3 TRBD2 . CASSLLAPGLAGSGETQYF TGCGCCAGCAGCCTCCTTGCGCCGGGACTAGCGGGGTCAGGAGAGACCCAGTACTTC
TRBJ2-5 TRBV2 . few CASSVATQYF TGTGCCAGCAGTGTGGCGACCCAGTACTTC
TRBJ2-3 TRBV5-1 TRBD2 . CASSAGTSVSDTQYF TGCGCCAGCAGCGCTGGGACTAGCGTTTCAGATACGCAGTATTTT
TRBJ1-1 TRBV29-1 . . CSVEGTAMNTEAFF TGCAGCGTTGAAGGGACAGCCATGAACACTGAAGCTTTCTTT
TRBJ2-2 TRBV6-5 . . CASSYVGGSTGELFF TGTGCCAGCAGTTACGTCGGTGGGAGTACCGGGGAGCTGTTTTTT
TRBJ2-2 TRBV4-3 TRBD1 . CASSQHPGGNTGELFF TGCGCCAGCAGCCAACACCCAGGGGGTAACACCGGGGAGCTGTTTTTT
TRBJ1-1 TRBV19 TRBD1 . CASTSRGTLNTEAFF TGTGCCAGTACCTCCAGGGGGACACTGAACACTGAAGCTTTCTTT
TRBJ1-1 TRBV19 . . CASSIRGNTEAFF TGTGCCAGTAGTATACGGGGAAACACTGAAGCTTTCTTT
TRBJ1-2 TRBV29-1 . . CSVGLGLANYGYTF TGCAGCGTTGGCCTGGGTCTAGCTAACTATGGCTACACCTTC
TRBJ1-6 TRBV7-3 . . CASSSAGGPNSPLHF TGTGCCAGCAGCTCCGCCGGGGGGCCCAATTCACCCCTCCACTTT
TRBJ1-5 TRBV7-9 TRBD1 . CASSHWTGTNQPQHF TGTGCCAGCAGCCACTGGACAGGGACTAATCAGCCCCAGCATTTT
TRBJ2-1 TRBV2 . once CASRAGSEQFF TGTGCCAGCAGGGCTGGGAGTGAGCAGTTCTTC
TRBJ2-2 TRBV18 . few CASSRASPANTGELFF TGTGCCAGCTCACGGGCCAGCCCTGCGAACACCGGGGAGCTGTTTTTT
TRBJ1-5 TRBV7-6 . . CASSLFGNQPQHF TGTGCCAGCAGCTTATTTGGCAATCAGCCCCAGCATTTT